This TCR beta chain came from a study of cytotoxic CD8 clonotypes in ibrutinib-treated CLL. Looking at the study overall: Across the patients, about a dozen were relapsed/refractory, 15 treatment-naive and 17 to 18 IGHV unmutated.

There are 17 residues in the CDR3. CDR1 is SGHRS, CDR2 YFSETQ, per germline. The V segment lost 5 bases and the J segment 5 bases; nucleotides outside the gene matches: 14. Using immunoSEQ multiplex PCR, the repertoire was profiled, and TCRdb retains in-frame clones only, with some absent. The sample has tens of thousands of clones, less than 90% seen once. V usage is TRBV5-1 and J usage is TRBJ2-7; the match to TRBD2 covers 12 bases. The TCR sequence derives from a human donor with chronic lymphocytic leukemia. The sample consisted of PBMCs, taken after 24 months of ibrutinib treatment. The CDR3 nucleotides are TGCGCCAGCAGATCCGGACTAGCGGGGAGGGGGATTGACGAGCAGTACTTC. This translates into CASRSGLAGRGIDEQYF.